Listed below are T cell receptor beta chains from one sample, sequenced in a study of cytomegalovirus exposure and HLA in healthy donors. Sequenced by immunoSEQ multiplex PCR; TCRdb stores in-frame clones only, minus some. The sample lists approximately 190,000 clones; 81% were seen once. The sequenced sample consisted of PBMCs. These receptors were obtained from a man aged 50-59 years in good health and CMV-seronegative. Each CDR3 is given without its conserved first and last residue. Size is omitted from some rows. Given values are once, few, many or a class for expanded clones.

>TRBV15|TRBJ1-4|.
ATSEWGLTNEKLF
>TRBV5-1|TRBJ2-1|.
ASSLGTSGGDEQF
>TRBV6-5|TRBJ2-7|.
ASSPPGQKQY
>TRBV5-4|TRBJ2-1|.
ASSSGQGDEQF
>TRBV4-2|TRBJ1-6|.
ASSFRDRAGAPLH
>TRBV9|TRBJ2-1|.
ASSNQGSPYNEQF
>TRBV25-1|TRBJ1-4|few
ASSESVQEKLF
>TRBV2|TRBJ2-5|.
ASSEPQKTQY
>TRBV10-3|TRBJ1-1|.
ATTPDRLLNTEAF
>TRBV2|TRBJ2-7|.
ASGPQLATAEQY
>TRBV5-4|TRBJ2-1|.
ASSLERGEYNEQF
>TRBV9|TRBJ1-6|.
ASSAGWGGNSPLH
>TRBV7-9|TRBJ2-7|.
ASSYTYEQY
>TRBV6-1|TRBJ1-5|.
ASSAIGGGNQPQH
>TRBV10-3|TRBJ2-2|.
AISGSSGDSNTGELF
>TRBV5-6|TRBJ2-3|.
ASSFLAGGLLRADTQY
>TRBV4-3|TRBJ2-2|.
ASSQDTQDTGELF
>TRBV19|TRBJ1-5|.
ASNPSGTQIEPQH
>TRBV10-3|TRBJ1-5|.
AISEGEGNQPQH
>TRBV29-1|TRBJ2-1|once
SVEERLGGNEQF
>TRBV10-3|TRBJ1-2|.
AISDSGGSTLGYYGYT
>TRBV18|TRBJ1-5|.
ASSPGTGDNQPQH
>TRBV29-1|TRBJ2-7|.
SVVVSYEQY
>TRBV7-6|TRBJ2-7|.
ASSLGAYSYEQY
>TRBV11-2|TRBJ1-2|.
ASSLEQAQGGGYT
>TRBV9|TRBJ1-1|.
ASSVRGGNTEAF
>TRBV20-1|TRBJ1-2|.
SALQGLGYT
>TRBV10-3|TRBJ1-2|.
AISRDTYGYT